This TCR beta chain was obtained from a study of control samples from healthy donors and cancer patients. Looked up from germline, CDR1 is WSHSY and CDR2 is SAAADI. With 3 bases clipped from V and 11 bases from J, the junction kept 6 bases outside the gene matches. CDR3 length equals 12 residues. The table came from immunoSEQ multiplex PCR; TCRdb's copy has only in-frame clones and leaves some out. The table includes 150,000 to 200,000 clones, around nine tenths detected once. The sample consisted of blood. This TCR came from a man aged 25-45 years in good health. The V call is TRBV10-2, the J call TRBJ1-2; TRBD1 matches at 7 bases. CDR3 protein: CASSEGTVRYTF. The CDR3 DNA reads TGCGCCAGCAGTGAAGGGACAGTAAGGTACACCTTC.